This TCR beta chain was recorded in a study of cytomegalovirus exposure and HLA in healthy donors. Study as a whole: Earlier, 100 million to 130 million unique TCR beta sequences were recovered from about 179 million T cells by an analysis. General observations from the study: Excluded were some V segments that proved indistinguishable, including TRBV6-2 and TRBV6-3. A later analysis found most CMV-associated TCR beta chains apparently HLA-restricted. More clonal expansion characterized HLA-associated TCR beta chains than equally common others in a later analysis.

Vbeta (60) and Jbeta (13) primers were used in the PCR. Here immunoSEQ multiplex PCR was the method, and the copy in TCRdb shows in-frame clones only, minus some. The sample includes roughly 98,000 clones, about 80% seen only once; the top ten take 1.5% to 2%. The CDR3 totals 17 residues. Germline lookup yields CDR1 SGDLS and CDR2 YYNGEE. The J segment lost 4 bases and the V segment lost 4 bases, leaving 11 bases of the junction unmatched. Comment on this clone: Antigen unknown.

The sequence was collected from a man aged 35 to 55 in good health and CMV-seronegative. The sequenced sample consisted of PBMCs. This chain joins TRBV9 and TRBJ1-3; the match to TRBD1 covers 10 bases. The CDR3 nucleotides are TGTGCCAGCAGCCCGCGTCCCGGGACAGGGGTCGGAAACACCATATATTTT. Translating it yields CASSPRPGTGVGNTIYF.